The clone carrying this T cell receptor (beta chain) is labeled medium-sized (0.01 to 0.1%). The antigen is undetermined. This beta chain is an off-target read within a library intended for alpha chains, so its frequency means little. This specimen comes from a study of spatial heterogeneity in lung cancer. Findings and limits, study-wide: Coverage of tumor T cells was estimated at roughly 7% for alpha chains and roughly 12% for beta chains. Counts of expanded alpha and beta TCRs within tumors tracked the tumor nonsynonymous mutation count.

Time point: sample taken at primary tumor resection. No cell sorting; template was whole RNA from tumor, lung tissue or PBMC. TCRdb independently ran MiXCR on the 5' RACE reads; one entry per CDR3 protein. The repertoire has 3,000 to 4,000 distinct CDR3 sequences, under 6% of them found once; the top ten carry roughly 30%. The sample was lung tumor tissue, taken at surgery. The origin of this receptor is a female donor with early-stage non-small cell lung cancer.

This CDR3 is CASSLFSSSQTHTGELFF. For the CDR3, the DNA is TGTGCCAGCAGCTTATTCTCTAGCAGCCAGACGCACACCGGGGAGCTGTTTTTT. The chain couples TRBV7-3 to TRBJ2-2; a weak D match, TRBD2 (5 bases). Trimming removed 2 bases at V and 3 bases at J, with 19 bases between. The CDR3 totals 18 residues. Germline CDR1 is SGHTA and CDR2 is FQGTGA.